This paragraph reports one T cell receptor (beta chain). Its antigen remains unidentified. There are no base qualities to consult, and no much larger clone falls within one base. Including cysteine and phenylalanine, the CDR3 has 14 amino acids. This entry keeps only the CDR3 DNA: 42 bases, framed from base 1. CDR1 and CDR2, per the germline V gene, are MNHEY and SVGAGI. Deletion took 11 bases off V and 6 bases off J, with a span of 19 bases between the germline ends. These data are taken from a study of Ad26.COV2.S vaccination and SARS-CoV-2 variants (dated by TCRdb to the early 2020s). A note on the overall study: Donors in the vaccine arm were drawn from COV1001, a phase I-IIa trial of Ad26.COV2.S in healthy adults that was multicentre, randomized, double-blind and placebo-controlled. Ad26.COV2.S was administered intramuscularly at a dose of 5x10^10 or 1x10^11 viral particles, either as one shot or as two shots given 56 days apart. TCRbeta repertoire sequencing was used to assess the specificity and breadth of SARS-CoV-2-reactive T cell receptors after Ad26.COV2.S vaccination. The TCR-sequenced set comprised approximately 32 samples: roughly 19 Ad26.COV2.S vaccine recipients, 5 placebo recipients and 8 SARS-CoV-2 convalescent individuals. Trial participants were randomized into five groups of five: low-dose or high-dose Ad26.COV2.S given once or twice, or placebo on both occasions. Blinding of investigators to trial group allocation was maintained during experiments and outcome assessment. Results and caveats for the whole study, not just this receptor: Comparable non-spike TCR breadth was observed between vaccine and placebo recipients, consistent with only spike being contained in the vaccine. Spike-specific TCR breadth was higher in Ad26.COV2.S recipients than in placebo recipients (P = 0.0014). The study was not powered to compare responses between vaccine doses or regimens. The authors noted that total T cell responses may have been underestimated by the TCR breadth and depth analyses. After vaccination, substantial breadth of spike-specific CD8+ and CD4+ T cell responses was reported.

The treatment or condition label corresponds to: 15 to 20 received Ad26.COV2.S at low or high dose, single or two shots; 5 received placebo; per-sample allocation not given. Repertoires of vaccine and placebo recipients were sequenced from samples taken on day 63 after the first injection. In Cohort 1b, about two dozen adults aged 18-55 years were enrolled at a single site in Boston, USA, between 29 July and 7 August 2020. Ad26.COV2.S was a replication-incompetent adenovirus type 26 vector expressing a prefusion-stabilized SARS-CoV-2 spike protein from the original Wuhan strain. TCRbeta CDR3 regions were sequenced with the immunoSEQ Assay. After extraction, genomic DNA underwent amplification by bias-controlled multiplex PCR, followed by high-throughput sequencing. The study's processing was this. Collapsing and filtering of sequences were performed to quantify the absolute abundance of each unique TCRbeta CDR3 region. T cell fraction was estimated by normalization of TCRbeta template counts to usable DNA, with usable DNA being measured through amplification of reference genes present in all nucleated cells. Repertoire TCRs were annotated as SARS-CoV-2-specific by exact matching of V gene, CDR3 amino acid sequence and J gene to a known reactive TCR set. The reference SARS-CoV-2 TCR set was derived from MIRA and filtered for enrichment in COVID-19-positive ImmuneCODE repertoires, a step that removed public or cross-reactive TCRs. Drawing on the MIRA antigens, annotated TCRs were analysed further at the level of specific ORF or position within ORF. Depth was the summed frequency of annotated unique rearrangements, while breadth was defined as annotated unique rearrangements over total unique productive rearrangements. Group comparisons of TCR breadth used two-sided Wilcoxon rank-sum tests. Drawn from immuneACCESS, this table holds only the in-frame rearrangements with V and J called that TCRdb kept. Clones are partly lost; checked studies trace under half to an unresolved V gene and leave the rest unexplained. Clone size and the V and J calls come from that table; the DNA yielded D and trimming. The sample table lists 300,000 to 400,000 clones, about 86% of them with a count of one. The ten top clones hold 9.5% to 12% of the sample.

Sequencing used peripheral blood, obtained in a trial of Ad26.COV2.S vaccine versus placebo. The receptor was derived from a person aged 18-60 years who received the Ad26.COV2.S COVID-19 vaccine or a placebo. The V and J segments used are TRBV6-5 and TRBJ2-2, with the D call perhaps TRBD1 or TRBD2, as 7 bases match in each case. The nucleotides are TGTGCCCCCCCGGGGCAGGGGGGGGCCGGGGAGCTGTTTTTT. The encoded protein is CAPPGQGGAGELFF.